The 8 T cell receptor beta chains given below trace back to one sample, sequenced in a study of blood T cell repertoires in COVID-19. Here immunoSEQ multiplex PCR was the method, and the copy in TCRdb shows in-frame clones only, minus some. The sample holds some 290,000 clones, roughly 91% seen once. The specimen sequenced was PBMCs or T cells enriched from blood (not recorded which). The receptors shown here come from a woman aged 40 to 50 with acute COVID-19.

V and J are TRBV11-1 and TRBJ2-1; possibly TRBD2 for D (5 bases). The germline CDR1 and CDR2 sequences are SGHAT and FQDESV (reference sequence). V was shortened by 1 base and J by 8 bases, with 12 bases between the two germline ends. This CDR3 has 14 residues. CDR3 region: CASSLVLASYEQFF. In DNA form, the CDR3 reads TGTGCCAGCAGCTTAGTTTTAGCGAGCTATGAGCAGTTCTTC.

This clone was seen more than once but under ten times. The genes are TRBV28 and TRBJ1-2; the D is unclear. The CDR3 extends over 13 amino acids. Trimming cost V 3 bases and J 8 bases, with 13 bases left between them. Germline values: CDR1 MDHEN, CDR2 SYDVKM. CDR3 protein: CASSFRFRGGYTF. The CDR3 nucleotides are TGTGCCAGCAGTTTCCGGTTTCGGGGAGGCTACACCTTC.

The chain is built from TRBV18 and TRBJ2-3; D remains unclear. Germline values: CDR1 KGHSH, CDR2 LQKENI. Trimming took 4 bases from V and 5 from J, leaving 7 bases between them. The CDR3 covers 12 residues. The CDR3 sequence is CASSLAVDTQYF. CDR3 nucleotides: TGTGCCAGCTCACTTGCGGTAGATACGCAGTATTTT.

V is TRBV5-4 and J is TRBJ1-2; a possible D gene is TRBD1 (5 bases). CDR3 size: 13 residues. Looked up from germline, CDR1 is SGHNT and CDR2 is YYREEE (reference sequence). V was pared by 4 bases and J by 3 bases, with 10 bases between. The CDR3 loop is CASSTRADYGYTF. The CDR3 DNA reads TGTGCCAGCAGCACCAGGGCAGACTATGGCTACACCTTC.

This clone showed up just once. CDR3: CASSLLWDRQISYEQYF. The DNA for the CDR3 is TGTGCCAGCAGTTTACTCTGGGACAGGCAAATCTCCTACGAGCAGTACTTC. The V gene is TRBV28, the J gene TRBJ2-7, with 8 nucleotides matching TRBD1. CDR3 length: 17 amino acids. The germline gives CDR1 MDHEN, CDR2 SYDVKM. Trimming cost V 2 bases and J 0 bases; bases outside gene matches: 9.

This rearrangement joins TRBV5-1 to TRBJ2-6; D not certain. This CDR3 spans 13 amino acids. The V end was cut by 6 bases, the J end by 3 bases, with 7 bases between. CDR1 SGHRS and CDR2 YFSETQ come from the germline V gene. CDR3 DNA: TGCGCCAGCATTCTTTTTGGGGCCAACGTCCTGACTTTC. It encodes CASILFGANVLTF.

This chain links TRBV11-3 with TRBJ2-2, with 7 bases lining up with TRBD2. V shed 1 base, J shed 6 bases, and the junction held 14 bases outside the gene matches. From germline, CDR1 is SGHNT and CDR2 YENEEA. This CDR3 is 18 amino acids long. CDR3: CASSLAGGRTSHPGELFF. DNA of the CDR3: TGTGCCAGCAGCTTAGCGGGGGGACGAACAAGTCACCCCGGGGAGCTGTTTTTT.

This clone has more than one count but fewer than ten. Other DNA sequences from this sample encode an identical CDR3 as well. The chain combines TRBV5-1 with TRBJ2-6; perhaps TRBD1 as D (6 bases). V was shortened by 1 base and J by 4 bases, with 9 bases between the two germline ends. Germline V gene data show CDR1 as SGHRS and CDR2 as YFSETQ. The CDR3 length is 15 residues. The CDR3 DNA reads TGCGCCAGCAGCTTGACAGGGTCAGGGGCCAACGTCCTGACTTTC. The encoded protein is CASSLTGSGANVLTF.